This is a list of T cell receptor beta chains from one sample in a study of cytomegalovirus exposure and HLA in healthy donors. Profiled with immunoSEQ multiplex PCR; TCRdb holds only in-frame clones, not every one. The data show some 100,000 clones, 78% seen once. The sequencing input was PBMCs. All receptors come from a woman aged 40-49 years in good health and CMV-seropositive. CDR3s include the opening cysteine and the closing phenylalanine or tryptophan. A D gene is named only where the DNA matches it firmly. Expanded clones get a size class; other rows say once, few or many, or leave the size out.

CDR3nt: TGTGCCAGCAGTTCTCAGACCAAGGGGAGCAATCAGCCCCAGCATTTT
CDR3aa: CASSSQTKGSNQPQHF
v_gene: TRBV6-5
d_gene: .
abundance: .
j_gene: TRBJ1-5

CDR3nt: TGTGCCAGCAGCTCGGGGGGCTATAATTCACCCCTCCACTTT
CDR3aa: CASSSGGYNSPLHF
v_gene: TRBV7-9
d_gene: .
abundance: .
j_gene: TRBJ1-6

CDR3nt: TGTGCCAGCAGCTTCGAACCTGGGCCCGGGGAGCTGTTTTTT
CDR3aa: CASSFEPGPGELFF
v_gene: TRBV11-2
d_gene: .
abundance: .
j_gene: TRBJ2-2

CDR3nt: TGCGCCAGCAGCTTCGTAGGCGGCGCGACGTCCGAGACCCAGTACTTC
CDR3aa: CASSFVGGATSETQYF
v_gene: TRBV5-1
d_gene: .
abundance: once
j_gene: TRBJ2-5

CDR3nt: TGTGCCAGCAGCACCGACCGCGGATACAATGAGCAGTTCTTC
CDR3aa: CASSTDRGYNEQFF
v_gene: TRBV7-2
d_gene: .
abundance: .
j_gene: TRBJ2-1

CDR3nt: TGTGCCTCCTTCGTGGGGGGAGTAGGTCAGCCCCAGCATTTT
CDR3aa: CASFVGGVGQPQHF
v_gene: TRBV19
d_gene: .
abundance: .
j_gene: TRBJ1-5

CDR3nt: TGTGCCAGCAGTTTAGGAGGCTCGGAGACCCAGTACTTC
CDR3aa: CASSLGGSETQYF
v_gene: TRBV27
d_gene: .
abundance: .
j_gene: TRBJ2-5

CDR3nt: TGTGCCACCAGCAGAGTCGGGACAGGGAATAATGAAAAACTGTTTTTT
CDR3aa: CATSRVGTGNNEKLFF
v_gene: TRBV15
d_gene: TRBD1
abundance: .
j_gene: TRBJ1-4

CDR3nt: TGTGCCAGCAGCCCCGGACAAGGAGCAATGAACACTGAAGCTTTCTTT
CDR3aa: CASSPGQGAMNTEAFF
v_gene: TRBV11-2
d_gene: .
abundance: .
j_gene: TRBJ1-1

CDR3nt: TGTGCCAGCCGGTACGGTGCTAGTTTCGGCACAGATACGCAGTATTTT
CDR3aa: CASRYGASFGTDTQYF
v_gene: TRBV19
d_gene: .
abundance: .
j_gene: TRBJ2-3

CDR3nt: TGTGCCAGCAGTTTATCCGGGACAGGGGGGTATGGCTACACCTTC
CDR3aa: CASSLSGTGGYGYTF
v_gene: TRBV27
d_gene: TRBD1
abundance: .
j_gene: TRBJ1-2

CDR3nt: TGCGCCAGCAGTCAAGATGGGGGGGGGAACACTGAAGCTTTCTTT
CDR3aa: CASSQDGGGNTEAFF
v_gene: TRBV4-1
d_gene: .
abundance: few
j_gene: TRBJ1-1

CDR3nt: TGCGCCAGCAGCTTGGGGTCAGGGGTAAATGAAAAACTGTTTTTT
CDR3aa: CASSLGSGVNEKLFF
v_gene: TRBV5-1
d_gene: .
abundance: .
j_gene: TRBJ1-4

CDR3nt: TGTGCCAGCAGTCCCCCCGGGGCAACTAATGAAAAACTGTTTTTT
CDR3aa: CASSPPGATNEKLFF
v_gene: TRBV28
d_gene: .
abundance: few
j_gene: TRBJ1-4

CDR3nt: TGCGCCAGCAGCCAACAAACAGGGGGCTTCTGGGAGCAGTACTTC
CDR3aa: CASSQQTGGFWEQYF
v_gene: TRBV4-3
d_gene: TRBD1
abundance: .
j_gene: TRBJ2-7

CDR3nt: TGTGCCAGCAGCCTAGGCCGAGGTAGCTCCTACGAGCAGTACTTC
CDR3aa: CASSLGRGSSYEQYF
v_gene: TRBV4-2
d_gene: .
abundance: .
j_gene: TRBJ2-7

CDR3nt: TGTGCCAGCAGCGTTCTTAGGTCGGGAAAAGCTTTCTTT
CDR3aa: CASSVLRSGKAFF
v_gene: TRBV7-2
d_gene: .
abundance: few
j_gene: TRBJ1-1

CDR3nt: TGCGCCAGCAGCCAAGATGTCGGGACAGGGGCCCAGCATTTT
CDR3aa: CASSQDVGTGAQHF
v_gene: TRBV4-3
d_gene: TRBD1
abundance: .
j_gene: TRBJ1-5

CDR3nt: TGTGCTAGCAGTCCGCTCGGGGGGCAGGGTTCCACAGATACGCAGTATTTT
CDR3aa: CASSPLGGQGSTDTQYF
v_gene: TRBV7-7
d_gene: .
abundance: .
j_gene: TRBJ2-3

CDR3nt: TGTGCCAGCACCGGGACAGGGGGCGACTACAATGAGCAGTTCTTC
CDR3aa: CASTGTGGDYNEQFF
v_gene: TRBV6-5
d_gene: TRBD1
abundance: .
j_gene: TRBJ2-1

CDR3nt: TGTGCCAGCAGCCTCGACAGGGTGAACACTGAAGCTTTCTTT
CDR3aa: CASSLDRVNTEAFF
v_gene: TRBV28
d_gene: TRBD1
abundance: .
j_gene: TRBJ1-1

CDR3nt: TGTGCCAGCAGCTTCGTGGGACTAGCGGGAGTACCCGGGGAGCTGTTTTTT
CDR3aa: CASSFVGLAGVPGELFF
v_gene: TRBV7-6
d_gene: TRBD2
abundance: .
j_gene: TRBJ2-2

CDR3nt: TGTGCCAGCAGCTTGGACAGTGGAGGGAATGGCTACACCTTC
CDR3aa: CASSLDSGGNGYTF
v_gene: TRBV5-4
d_gene: .
abundance: .
j_gene: TRBJ1-2

CDR3nt: TGTGCCAGCAGCTTTGGGACACTCTTCTCTGGAAACACCATATATTTT
CDR3aa: CASSFGTLFSGNTIYF
v_gene: TRBV6-6
d_gene: .
abundance: once
j_gene: TRBJ1-3

CDR3nt: TGTGCCAGCTCACCAAGTCGGTCGGGACAGGGGTATGGCTACACCTTC
CDR3aa: CASSPSRSGQGYGYTF
v_gene: TRBV18
d_gene: TRBD1
abundance: .
j_gene: TRBJ1-2

CDR3nt: TGTGCCAGCTCCCCCGACAGGGATAGCTCCTACAATGAGCAGTTCTTC
CDR3aa: CASSPDRDSSYNEQFF
v_gene: TRBV18
d_gene: TRBD1
abundance: .
j_gene: TRBJ2-1

CDR3nt: TGTGCCAGCACCCGAGGGCCCCCTTTCGTGGAGCAGTACTTC
CDR3aa: CASTRGPPFVEQYF
v_gene: TRBV6-5
d_gene: .
abundance: .
j_gene: TRBJ2-7

CDR3nt: TGTGCCTGGAGTGGGAACAGGGGGCATGGCTACACCTTC
CDR3aa: CAWSGNRGHGYTF
v_gene: TRBV30
d_gene: TRBD1
abundance: .
j_gene: TRBJ1-2

CDR3nt: TGCAGCGTTATTAGAGGCACCGGGGAGCTGTTTTTT
CDR3aa: CSVIRGTGELFF
v_gene: TRBV29-1
d_gene: .
abundance: .
j_gene: TRBJ2-2

CDR3nt: TGTGCCAGCAGCCTACTAGCAGCCAACACCGGGGAGCTGTTTTTT
CDR3aa: CASSLLAANTGELFF
v_gene: TRBV16
d_gene: .
abundance: .
j_gene: TRBJ2-2

CDR3nt: TGTGCCAGTAATCCATCGGGACAGGGGGCTCAAGGCTACACCTTC
CDR3aa: CASNPSGQGAQGYTF
v_gene: TRBV6-5
d_gene: TRBD1
abundance: .
j_gene: TRBJ1-2

CDR3nt: TGTGCCAGCAGCGTAGAGCCCCGCTCAGGATCTGGGGCCAACGTCCTGACTTTC
CDR3aa: CASSVEPRSGSGANVLTF
v_gene: TRBV9
d_gene: .
abundance: .
j_gene: TRBJ2-6

CDR3nt: TGTGCCAGCAGTGATAGAGCGGAGAATCAGCCCCAGCATTTT
CDR3aa: CASSDRAENQPQHF
v_gene: TRBV6-1
d_gene: .
abundance: .
j_gene: TRBJ1-5

CDR3nt: TGTGCCAGCAGCTACTTAGCGGGAGAGGGCACAGATACGCAGTATTTT
CDR3aa: CASSYLAGEGTDTQYF
v_gene: TRBV4-2
d_gene: TRBD2
abundance: .
j_gene: TRBJ2-3

CDR3nt: TGCGCCAGCAGCCCGTTTGTCCAGACTAACTATGGCTACACCTTC
CDR3aa: CASSPFVQTNYGYTF
v_gene: TRBV5-1
d_gene: .
abundance: .
j_gene: TRBJ1-2

CDR3nt: TGTGCCAGCTCACCCAAAGAGACCCAGTACTTC
CDR3aa: CASSPKETQYF
v_gene: TRBV18
d_gene: .
abundance: .
j_gene: TRBJ2-5

CDR3nt: TGTGCTAGTGGATCGGACAGCTACAATGAGCAGTTCTTC
CDR3aa: CASGSDSYNEQFF
v_gene: TRBV12-5
d_gene: .
abundance: few
j_gene: TRBJ2-1

CDR3nt: TGTGCCAGCAGTGAACGGCTAGTCGGAAATGAGCAGTTCTTC
CDR3aa: CASSERLVGNEQFF
v_gene: TRBV2
d_gene: .
abundance: .
j_gene: TRBJ2-1

CDR3nt: TGTGCCAGCAGTCCAACTAGCGGTGGGCTTAAAGAGCAGTACTTC
CDR3aa: CASSPTSGGLKEQYF
v_gene: TRBV28
d_gene: TRBD2
abundance: .
j_gene: TRBJ2-7

CDR3nt: TGCAGCGTTGGTTCAGGGGTCGAGGATACGCAGTATTTT
CDR3aa: CSVGSGVEDTQYF
v_gene: TRBV29-1
d_gene: .
abundance: .
j_gene: TRBJ2-3

CDR3nt: TGTGCCAGCAGTGAGGACATATTCGAGCAGTACTTC
CDR3aa: CASSEDIFEQYF
v_gene: TRBV6-6
d_gene: .
abundance: .
j_gene: TRBJ2-7

CDR3nt: TGTGCCAGCAGTTCAGGACTAGCGGGAACAGATACGCAGTATTTT
CDR3aa: CASSSGLAGTDTQYF
v_gene: TRBV27
d_gene: TRBD2
abundance: .
j_gene: TRBJ2-3

CDR3nt: TGTGCCAGCAGCCTAGACAGGGATGGCCACACCTTC
CDR3aa: CASSLDRDGHTF
v_gene: TRBV7-6
d_gene: TRBD1
abundance: .
j_gene: TRBJ1-2

CDR3nt: TGTGCCAGCATTGGACAGGGGGAAACCTACGAGCAGTACTTC
CDR3aa: CASIGQGETYEQYF
v_gene: TRBV28
d_gene: TRBD1
abundance: .
j_gene: TRBJ2-7

CDR3nt: TGCGCCAGCAGCCAAGATTCGAGTATCTCCTACGAGCAGTACTTC
CDR3aa: CASSQDSSISYEQYF
v_gene: TRBV4-3
d_gene: .
abundance: few
j_gene: TRBJ2-7

CDR3nt: TGTGCCAGCAGCGTCGCCGGGACTAGCAGAAATGAGCAGTTCTTC
CDR3aa: CASSVAGTSRNEQFF
v_gene: TRBV7-2
d_gene: TRBD2
abundance: .
j_gene: TRBJ2-1

CDR3nt: TGTGCCATCAGTTCAGGGGAATCTGAAGCTTTCTTT
CDR3aa: CAISSGESEAFF
v_gene: TRBV10-3
d_gene: .
abundance: few
j_gene: TRBJ1-1

CDR3nt: TGCGCCAGCAGCCAAGGGAGGCAGGATGATTCACCCCTCCACTTT
CDR3aa: CASSQGRQDDSPLHF
v_gene: TRBV4-3
d_gene: .
abundance: .
j_gene: TRBJ1-6

CDR3nt: TGCGCCAGCAGCTTGGCAGCGGGGAAAATGGATACGCAGTATTTT
CDR3aa: CASSLAAGKMDTQYF
v_gene: TRBV5-1
d_gene: TRBD2
abundance: .
j_gene: TRBJ2-3

CDR3nt: TGTGCCAGCAGCGCTACAGGGGGCGCAGCCGGGGAGCTGTTTTTT
CDR3aa: CASSATGGAAGELFF
v_gene: TRBV9
d_gene: TRBD1
abundance: few
j_gene: TRBJ2-2